The sequence of this T cell receptor beta chain was determined in a study of graft-versus-host responses after intestinal transplantation. Profiling relied on immunoSEQ multiplex PCR, and the TCRdb table lists in-frame clones only, not all of them. The data hold 100,000 to 110,000 clones, with more than 85% observed a single time. A note on this clone: As yet, its antigen is unknown.

Trimming cost V 5 bases and J 5 bases; bases outside gene matches: 17. Germline-derived CDR1 and CDR2 are SGHVS and FQNEAQ. The length of the CDR3 is 18 residues. General study points: There were GvH clones found in recipient marrow, and some of them appeared first in ileum or blood.

The chain uses TRBV7-8 and TRBJ1-5, with 8 bases aligning to TRBD1. Sequencing was performed on unstimulated CD4+ T cells sorted from spleen or lymph node cells, taken before transplant. This clonotype originated in a human donor who was the organ donor for an intestinal transplant. This CDR3 reads CASSASRGQGRWDQPQHF. DNA for the CDR3: TGTGCCAGCAGCGCCAGTCGTGGACAGGGCCGGTGGGATCAGCCCCAGCATTTT.